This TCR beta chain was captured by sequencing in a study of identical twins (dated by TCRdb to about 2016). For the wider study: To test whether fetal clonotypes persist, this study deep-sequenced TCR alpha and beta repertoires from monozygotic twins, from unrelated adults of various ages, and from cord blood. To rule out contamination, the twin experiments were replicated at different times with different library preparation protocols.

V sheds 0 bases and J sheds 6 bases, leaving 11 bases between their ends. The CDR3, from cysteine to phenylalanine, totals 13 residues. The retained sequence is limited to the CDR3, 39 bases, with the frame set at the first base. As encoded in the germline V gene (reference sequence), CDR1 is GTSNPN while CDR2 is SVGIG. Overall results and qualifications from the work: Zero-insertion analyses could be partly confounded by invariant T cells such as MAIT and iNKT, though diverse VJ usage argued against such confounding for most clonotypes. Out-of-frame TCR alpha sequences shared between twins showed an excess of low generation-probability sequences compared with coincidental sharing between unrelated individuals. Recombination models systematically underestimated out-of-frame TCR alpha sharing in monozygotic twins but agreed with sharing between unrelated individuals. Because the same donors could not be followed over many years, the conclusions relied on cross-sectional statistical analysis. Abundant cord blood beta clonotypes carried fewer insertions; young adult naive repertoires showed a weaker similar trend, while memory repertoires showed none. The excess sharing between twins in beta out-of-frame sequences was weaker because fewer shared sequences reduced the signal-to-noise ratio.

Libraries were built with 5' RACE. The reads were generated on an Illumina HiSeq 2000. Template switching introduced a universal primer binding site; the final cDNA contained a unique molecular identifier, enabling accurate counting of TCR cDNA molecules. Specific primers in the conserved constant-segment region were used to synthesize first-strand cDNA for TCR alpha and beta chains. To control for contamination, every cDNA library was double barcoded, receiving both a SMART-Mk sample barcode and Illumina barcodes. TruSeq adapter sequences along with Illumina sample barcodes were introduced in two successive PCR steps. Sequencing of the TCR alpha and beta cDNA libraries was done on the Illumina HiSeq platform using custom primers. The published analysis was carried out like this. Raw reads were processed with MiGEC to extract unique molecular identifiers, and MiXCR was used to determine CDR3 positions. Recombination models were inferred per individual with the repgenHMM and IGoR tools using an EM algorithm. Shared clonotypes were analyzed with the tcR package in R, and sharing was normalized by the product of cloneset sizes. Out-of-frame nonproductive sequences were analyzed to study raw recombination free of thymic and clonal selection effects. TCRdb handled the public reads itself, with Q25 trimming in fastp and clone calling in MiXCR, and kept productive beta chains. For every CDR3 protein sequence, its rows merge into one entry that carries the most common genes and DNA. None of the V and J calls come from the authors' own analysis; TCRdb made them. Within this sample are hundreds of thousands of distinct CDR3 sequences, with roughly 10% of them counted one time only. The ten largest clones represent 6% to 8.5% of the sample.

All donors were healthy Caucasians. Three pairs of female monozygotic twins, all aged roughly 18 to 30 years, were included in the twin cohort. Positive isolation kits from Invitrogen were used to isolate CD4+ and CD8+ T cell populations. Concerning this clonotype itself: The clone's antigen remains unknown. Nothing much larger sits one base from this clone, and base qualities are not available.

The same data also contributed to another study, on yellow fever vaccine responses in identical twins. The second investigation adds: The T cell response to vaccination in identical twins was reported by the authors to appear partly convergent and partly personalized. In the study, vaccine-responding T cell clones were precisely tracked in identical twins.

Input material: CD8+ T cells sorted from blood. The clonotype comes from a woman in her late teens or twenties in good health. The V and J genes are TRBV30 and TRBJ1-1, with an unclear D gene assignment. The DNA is TGTGCCTGGAGTGTTGATTACGGCGCTGAAGCTTTCTTT. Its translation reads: CAWSVDYGAEAFF.